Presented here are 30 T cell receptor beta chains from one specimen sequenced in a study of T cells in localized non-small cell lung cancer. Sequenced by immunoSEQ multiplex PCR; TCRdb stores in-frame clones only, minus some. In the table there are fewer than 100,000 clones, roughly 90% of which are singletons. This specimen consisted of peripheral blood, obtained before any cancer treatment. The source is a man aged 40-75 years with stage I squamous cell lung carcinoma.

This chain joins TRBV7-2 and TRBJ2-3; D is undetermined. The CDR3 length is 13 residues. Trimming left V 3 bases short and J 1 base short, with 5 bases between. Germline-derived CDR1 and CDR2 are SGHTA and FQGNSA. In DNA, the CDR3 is TGTGCCAGCAGCTTGGTCGGCACAGATACGCAGTATTTT. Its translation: CASSLVGTDTQYF.

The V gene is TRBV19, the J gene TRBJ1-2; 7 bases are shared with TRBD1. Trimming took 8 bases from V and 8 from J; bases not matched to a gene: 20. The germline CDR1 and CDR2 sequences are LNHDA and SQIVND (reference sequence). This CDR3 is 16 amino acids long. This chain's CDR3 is CASQGATLNRGRGYTF. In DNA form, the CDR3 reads TGTGCCAGTCAAGGGGCCACTTTAAACAGGGGCCGGGGCTACACCTTC.

The CDR3 is CASSSPEGNGYTF. The CDR3 nucleotides are TGCGCCAGCAGCTCCCCGGAGGGAAATGGCTACACCTTC. The genes are TRBV5-1 and TRBJ1-2; D call uncertain. The CDR3 length is 13 residues. Germline CDR1 and CDR2: SGHRS and YFSETQ. V gave up 3 bases and J gave up 6 bases, with 12 bases separating them.

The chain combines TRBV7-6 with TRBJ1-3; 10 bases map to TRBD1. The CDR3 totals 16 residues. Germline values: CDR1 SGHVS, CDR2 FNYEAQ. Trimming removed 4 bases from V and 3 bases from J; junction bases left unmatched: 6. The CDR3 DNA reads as TGTGCCAGCAGCTACGGACAGGGGGACTTTGGAAACACCATATATTTT. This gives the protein CASSYGQGDFGNTIYF.

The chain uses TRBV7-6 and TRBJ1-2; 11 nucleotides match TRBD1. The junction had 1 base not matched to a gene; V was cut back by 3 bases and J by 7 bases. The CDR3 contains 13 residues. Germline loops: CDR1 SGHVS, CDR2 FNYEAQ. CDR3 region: CASSLDRGLGYTF. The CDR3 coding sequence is TGTGCCAGCAGCTTGGACAGGGGGCTTGGCTACACCTTC.

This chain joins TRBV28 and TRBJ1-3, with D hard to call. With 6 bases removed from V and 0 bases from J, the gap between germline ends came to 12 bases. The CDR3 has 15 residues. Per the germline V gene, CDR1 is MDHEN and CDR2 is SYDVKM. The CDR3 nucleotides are TGTGCCAGCAGCCGTCAACATCTCTCTGGAAACACCATATATTTT. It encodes CASSRQHLSGNTIYF.

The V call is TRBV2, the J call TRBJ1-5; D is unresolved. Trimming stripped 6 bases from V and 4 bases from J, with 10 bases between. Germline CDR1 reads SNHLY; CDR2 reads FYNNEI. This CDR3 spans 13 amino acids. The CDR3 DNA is TGTGCCAGCAGAACTTGGGGAAATCAGCCCCAGCATTTT. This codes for CASRTWGNQPQHF.

CDR3 sequence: CASSSGTGGADTQYF. In DNA form, the CDR3 reads TGTGCCAGCAGTTCTGGGACAGGGGGCGCAGATACGCAGTATTTT. V and J are TRBV11-3 and TRBJ2-3, with TRBD1 identical over 12 bases. This CDR3 region has 15 residues. The germline gives CDR1 SGHNT, CDR2 YENEEA. Unmatched junction bases numbered 5, after V lost 6 bases and J lost 4 bases.

The CDR3 region is CASSQGLSTDTQYF. DNA of the CDR3: TGTGCCAGCAGCCAAGGACTTTCCACAGATACGCAGTATTTT. This chain connects TRBV14 to TRBJ2-3; unclear D gene. Per the germline V gene, CDR1 is SGHDN and CDR2 is FVKESK. Between the trimmed V and J ends, which lost 1 base and 2 bases, there was a span of 7 bases. The length of the CDR3 is 14 residues.

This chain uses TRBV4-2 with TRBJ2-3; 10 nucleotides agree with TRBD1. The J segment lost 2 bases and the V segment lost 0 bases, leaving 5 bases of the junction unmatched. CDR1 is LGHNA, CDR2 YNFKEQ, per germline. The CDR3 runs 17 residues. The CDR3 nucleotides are TGTGCCAGCAGCCAAGATCGACAGGGGGCTCCCACAGATACGCAGTATTTT. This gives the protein CASSQDRQGAPTDTQYF.

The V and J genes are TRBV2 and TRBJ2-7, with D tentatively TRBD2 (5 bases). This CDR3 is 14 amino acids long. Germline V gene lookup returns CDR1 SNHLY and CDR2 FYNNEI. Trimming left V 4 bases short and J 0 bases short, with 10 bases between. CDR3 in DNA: TGTGCCAGCAGTGCGAGAGGGCACTCCTACGAGCAGTACTTC. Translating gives CASSARGHSYEQYF.

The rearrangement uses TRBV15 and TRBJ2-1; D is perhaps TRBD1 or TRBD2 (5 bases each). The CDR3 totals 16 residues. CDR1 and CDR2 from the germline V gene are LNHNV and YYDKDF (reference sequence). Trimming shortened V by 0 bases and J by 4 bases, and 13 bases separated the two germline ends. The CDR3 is CATSRERPGLYNEQFF. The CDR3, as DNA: TGTGCCACCAGCAGAGAACGGCCGGGGCTTTACAATGAGCAGTTCTTC.

Here the CDR3 reads CASSLTQNDFSYEQYF. As DNA, the CDR3 is TGCGCCAGCAGCTTAACACAGAACGATTTTTCCTACGAGCAGTACTTC. The rearrangement uses TRBV5-1 and TRBJ2-7; D is undetermined. This CDR3 is built from 16 residues. The V gene lost 2 bases and the J gene lost 1 base, with 16 bases spanning the gap. Per germline, CDR1 SGHRS and CDR2 YFSETQ.

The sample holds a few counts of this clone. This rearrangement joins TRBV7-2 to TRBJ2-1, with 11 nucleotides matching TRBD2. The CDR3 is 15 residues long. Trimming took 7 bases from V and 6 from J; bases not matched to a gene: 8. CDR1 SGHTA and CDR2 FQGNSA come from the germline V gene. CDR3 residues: CASNQRLAGGNEQFF. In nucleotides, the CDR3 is TGTGCCAGCAACCAAAGGCTAGCGGGGGGCAATGAGCAGTTCTTC.

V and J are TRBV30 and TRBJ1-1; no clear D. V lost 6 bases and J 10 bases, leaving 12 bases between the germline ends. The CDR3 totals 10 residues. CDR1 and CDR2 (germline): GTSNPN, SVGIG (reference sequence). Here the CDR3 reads CACAKGSAFF. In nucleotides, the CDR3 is TGTGCCTGCGCTAAGGGATCAGCTTTCTTT. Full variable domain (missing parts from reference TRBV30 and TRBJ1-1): SQTIHQWPATLVQPVGSPLSLECTVEGTSNPNLYWYRQAAGRGLQLLFYSVGIGQISSEVPQNLSASRPQDRQFILSSKKLLLSDSGFYLCACAKGSAFFGQGTRLTVV.

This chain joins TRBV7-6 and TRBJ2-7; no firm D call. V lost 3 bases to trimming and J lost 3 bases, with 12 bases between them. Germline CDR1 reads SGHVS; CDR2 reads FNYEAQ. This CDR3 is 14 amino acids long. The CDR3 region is CASSFNQVYYEQYF. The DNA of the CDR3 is TGTGCCAGCAGCTTCAATCAGGTATACTACGAGCAGTACTTC.

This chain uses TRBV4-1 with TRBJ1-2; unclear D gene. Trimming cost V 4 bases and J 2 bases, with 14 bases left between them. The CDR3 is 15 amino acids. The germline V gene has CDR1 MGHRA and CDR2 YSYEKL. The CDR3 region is CASSRPTAENYGYTF. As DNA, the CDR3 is TGCGCCAGCAGCCGACCTACCGCAGAGAACTATGGCTACACCTTC.

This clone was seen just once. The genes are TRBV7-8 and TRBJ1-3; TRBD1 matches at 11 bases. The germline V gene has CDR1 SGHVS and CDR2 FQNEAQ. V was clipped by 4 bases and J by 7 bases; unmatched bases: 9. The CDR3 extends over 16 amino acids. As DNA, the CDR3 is TGTGCCAGCAGCTCTATGGACAGGGGGCTAAGGAACACCATATATTTT. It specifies CASSSMDRGLRNTIYF.

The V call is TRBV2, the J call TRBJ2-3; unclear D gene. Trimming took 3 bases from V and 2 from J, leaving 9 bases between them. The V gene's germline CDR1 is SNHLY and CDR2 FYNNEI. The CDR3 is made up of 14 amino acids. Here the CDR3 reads CASSESVYTDTQYF. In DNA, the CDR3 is TGTGCCAGCAGTGAGTCGGTATACACAGATACGCAGTATTTT.

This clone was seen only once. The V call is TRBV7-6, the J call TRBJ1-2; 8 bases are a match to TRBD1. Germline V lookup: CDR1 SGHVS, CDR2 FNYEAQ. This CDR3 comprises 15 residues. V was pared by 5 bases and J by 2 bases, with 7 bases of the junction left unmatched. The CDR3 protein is CASSPQGAGNYGYTF. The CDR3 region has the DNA TGTGCCAGCAGCCCCCAGGGGGCTGGGAACTATGGCTACACCTTC.

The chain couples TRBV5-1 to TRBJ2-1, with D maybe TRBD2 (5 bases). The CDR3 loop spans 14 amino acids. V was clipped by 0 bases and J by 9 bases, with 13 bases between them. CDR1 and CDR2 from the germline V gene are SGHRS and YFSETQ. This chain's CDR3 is CASSLAAGGGEQFF. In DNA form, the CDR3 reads TGCGCCAGCAGCTTGGCCGCGGGCGGCGGTGAGCAGTTCTTC.

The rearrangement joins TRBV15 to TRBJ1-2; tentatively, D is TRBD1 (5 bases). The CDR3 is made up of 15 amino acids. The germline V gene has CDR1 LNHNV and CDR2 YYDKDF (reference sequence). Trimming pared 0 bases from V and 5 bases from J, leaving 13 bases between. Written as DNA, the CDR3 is TGTGCCACCAGCAGAGACTTAGGGACCGGGTATGGCTACACCTTC. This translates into CATSRDLGTGYGYTF. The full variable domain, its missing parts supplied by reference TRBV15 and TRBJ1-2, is DAMVIQNPRYQVTQFGKPVTLSCSQTLNHNVMYWYQQKSSQAPKLLFHYYDKDFNNEADTPDNFQSRRPNTSFCFLDIRSPGLGDTAMYLCATSRDLGTGYGYTFGSGTRLTVV.

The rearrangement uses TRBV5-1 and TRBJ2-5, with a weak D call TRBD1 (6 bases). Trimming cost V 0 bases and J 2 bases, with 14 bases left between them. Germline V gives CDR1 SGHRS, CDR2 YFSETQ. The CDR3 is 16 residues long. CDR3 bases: TGCGCCAGCAGCTTGGATACCTGGACAGTTCAAGAGACCCAGTACTTC. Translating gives CASSLDTWTVQETQYF.

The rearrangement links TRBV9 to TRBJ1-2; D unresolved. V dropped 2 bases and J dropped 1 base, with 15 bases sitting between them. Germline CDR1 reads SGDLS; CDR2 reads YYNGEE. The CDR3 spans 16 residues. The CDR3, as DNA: TGTGCCAGCAGCGTTCCGGCGGAAGTGTTTAACTATGGCTACACCTTC. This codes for CASSVPAEVFNYGYTF.

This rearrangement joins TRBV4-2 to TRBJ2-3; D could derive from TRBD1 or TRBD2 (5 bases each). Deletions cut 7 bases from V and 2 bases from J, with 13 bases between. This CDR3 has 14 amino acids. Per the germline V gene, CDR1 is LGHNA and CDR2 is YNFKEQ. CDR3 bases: TGTGCCAGCACGACCGGGACCGACACAGATACGCAGTATTTT. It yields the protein CASTTGTDTDTQYF.

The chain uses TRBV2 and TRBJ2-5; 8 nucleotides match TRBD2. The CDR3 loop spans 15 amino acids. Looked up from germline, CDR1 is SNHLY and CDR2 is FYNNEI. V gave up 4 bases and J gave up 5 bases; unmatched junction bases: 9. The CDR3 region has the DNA TGTGCCAGCAGTGTAGACGGGGGGGCTTGGGAGACCCAGTACTTC. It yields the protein CASSVDGGAWETQYF.

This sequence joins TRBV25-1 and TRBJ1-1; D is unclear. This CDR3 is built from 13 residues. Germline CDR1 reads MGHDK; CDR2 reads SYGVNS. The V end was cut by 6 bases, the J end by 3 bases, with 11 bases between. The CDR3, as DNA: TGTGCCAGCAGGCTCACCGGGGACACTGAAGCTTTCTTT. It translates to CASRLTGDTEAFF. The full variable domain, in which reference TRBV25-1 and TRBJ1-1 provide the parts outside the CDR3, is EADIYQTPRYLVIGTGKKITLECSQTMGHDKMYWYQQDPGMELHLIHYSYGVNSTEKGDLSSESTVSRIRTEHFPLTLESARPSHTSQYLCASRLTGDTEAFFGQGTRLTVV.

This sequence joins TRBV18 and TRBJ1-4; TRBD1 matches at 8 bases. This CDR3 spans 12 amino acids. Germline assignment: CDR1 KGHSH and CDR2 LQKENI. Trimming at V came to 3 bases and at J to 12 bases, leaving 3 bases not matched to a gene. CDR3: CASSPGQGQLFF. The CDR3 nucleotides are TGTGCCAGCTCACCTGGACAGGGTCAACTGTTTTTT.

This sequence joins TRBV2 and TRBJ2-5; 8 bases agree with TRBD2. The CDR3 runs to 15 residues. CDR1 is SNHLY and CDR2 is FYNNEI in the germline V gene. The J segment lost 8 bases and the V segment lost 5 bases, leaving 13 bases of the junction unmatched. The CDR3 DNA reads TGTGCCAGCAGTTCCACTAGCGGTGCCCGGAAAACCCAGTACTTC. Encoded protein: CASSSTSGARKTQYF. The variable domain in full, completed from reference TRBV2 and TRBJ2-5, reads EPEVTQTPSHQVTQMGQEVILRCVPISNHLYFYWYRQILGQKVEFLVSFYNNEISEKSEIFDDQFSVERPDGSNFTLKIRSTKLEDSAMYFCASSSTSGARKTQYFGPGTRLLVL.

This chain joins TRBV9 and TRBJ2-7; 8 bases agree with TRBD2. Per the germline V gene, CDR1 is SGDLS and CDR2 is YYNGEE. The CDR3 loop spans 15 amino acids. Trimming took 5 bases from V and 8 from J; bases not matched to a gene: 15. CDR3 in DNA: TGTGCCAGCAGGCCTACAGCGGGGGCTGGACATAAGCAGTACTTC. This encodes CASRPTAGAGHKQYF.